The 22 T cell receptor beta chains below were found in one sample sequenced in a study of siplizumab effects on memory and regulatory T cells. Profiled with immunoSEQ multiplex PCR; TCRdb holds only in-frame clones, not every one. The data contain approximately 94,000 clones, 85% to 95% of them seen just once; the ten biggest clones take up roughly 1.4%. Sequences were obtained from non-Treg CD4+ T cells sorted from blood. Receptors originate from a human donor in good health.

In this sample, this clone turned up once. One end of the junction does not line up with germline, which may come from a read error. V is TRBV7-8 and J is TRBJ2-7; a weak D match, TRBD2 (5 bases). The CDR3 is 11 amino acids. Germline-derived CDR1 and CDR2 are SGHVS and FQNEAQ. The CDR3 sequence is CASSLHSGLIF. CDR3 nucleotides: TGTGCCAGCAGCTTACACAGCGGACTTATTTTC.

V usage is TRBV2 and J usage is TRBJ2-3; TRBD2 matches 11 bases. In germline, CDR1 is SNHLY, CDR2 FYNNEI. This CDR3 has 15 amino acids. V lost 6 bases to trimming and J lost 9 bases; unmatched junction nucleotides: 11. CDR3 sequence (DNA): TGTGCCAGCAGGGCCGGGACTAGCGGTGTAAGGACGCAGTATTTT. Amino acids: CASRAGTSGVRTQYF.

The CDR3 region is CASSYGAESDGELFF. The CDR3 coding sequence is TGTGCCAGCAGCTACGGGGCGGAGAGTGACGGGGAGCTGTTTTTT. The chain employs TRBV7-9 and TRBJ2-2; D possibly uses TRBD1 or TRBD2 (5 bases each). Germline V lookup: CDR1 SEHNR, CDR2 FQNEAQ (reference sequence). V lost 4 bases and J 7 bases, leaving 16 bases between the germline ends. The CDR3 covers 15 residues.

The chain joins TRBV2 to TRBJ2-7; D assignment may be TRBD1 or TRBD2 (5 bases each). The V gene lost 3 bases and the J gene lost 5 bases, with 23 bases spanning the gap. Germline lookup yields CDR1 SNHLY and CDR2 FYNNEI. CDR3 length: 17 amino acids. DNA of the CDR3: TGTGCCAGCAGTGATAATCGACCCCCCTATGGGGACGACGAGCAGTACTTC. Protein product: CASSDNRPPYGDDEQYF. The full variable domain, with the rest looked up from reference TRBV2 and TRBJ2-7, is EPEVTQTPSHQVTQMGQEVILRCVPISNHLYFYWYRQILGQKVEFLVSFYNNEISEKSEIFDDQFSVERPDGSNFTLKIRSTKLEDSAMYFCASSDNRPPYGDDEQYFGPGTRLTVT.

The V gene is TRBV6-5, the J gene TRBJ1-2, with D hard to call. The CDR3 contains 15 residues. CDR1 is MNHEY and CDR2 is SVGAGI in the germline V gene. V lost 7 bases and J lost 0, with 15 bases in between. DNA for the CDR3: TGTGCCAGCATCCCGGACCTAACGACTAACTATGGCTACACCTTC. Translating it yields CASIPDLTTNYGYTF.

This rearrangement joins TRBV5-4 to TRBJ1-6; unclear D gene. The CDR3 runs to 14 residues. Trimming removed 7 bases from V and 9 bases from J, with 17 bases in between. CDR1 and CDR2 (germline): SGHNT, YYREEE (reference sequence). CDR3: CASRRPGPASPLHF. The CDR3 bases are TGTGCCAGCCGGCGACCGGGCCCCGCTTCACCCCTCCACTTT.

V is TRBV5-4 and J is TRBJ1-6, with D maybe TRBD1 (5 bases). CDR3 length: 15 residues. Deletions cut 0 bases from V and 7 bases from J, with 11 bases between. Per germline, CDR1 SGHNT and CDR2 YYREEE (reference sequence). Written as DNA, the CDR3 is TGTGCCAGCAGCTTGGACGGGGGATGGAATTCACCCCTCCACTTT. It is translated as CASSLDGGWNSPLHF.

The chain carries TRBV18 and TRBJ1-2; D unresolved. CDR1 is KGHSH, CDR2 LQKENI, per germline. V lost 2 bases and J lost 6, with 19 bases in between. The CDR3 runs 16 residues. The CDR3 coding sequence is TGTGCCAGCTCACCAGCGTTTGCGTCGGGTGGAGATGGCTACACCTTC. Translated: CASSPAFASGGDGYTF.

The chain combines TRBV15 with TRBJ2-7; 9 bases fit TRBD1. Looked up from germline, CDR1 is LNHNV and CDR2 is YYDKDF (reference sequence). V shed 0 bases and J 2 bases; nucleotides not matched to a gene: 8. The CDR3 extends over 17 amino acids. In DNA form, the CDR3 reads TGTGCCACCAGCAGAGATCGTGTCGGGACAGGGACCTACGAGCAGTACTTC. The encoded protein is CATSRDRVGTGTYEQYF.

The genes are TRBV27 and TRBJ2-4, with 10 nucleotides matching TRBD1. J was trimmed by 9 bases and V by 5 bases; bases with no gene match: 10. The length of the CDR3 is 15 residues. Germline loops: CDR1 MNHEY, CDR2 SMNVEV (reference sequence). The CDR3 here is CASSPGTGVGSIQYF. The CDR3 DNA sequence: TGTGCCAGCAGTCCCGGGACAGGGGTCGGGAGCATTCAGTACTTC.

The chain links TRBV7-9 to TRBJ1-3; D ambiguous. The V end was cut by 1 base, the J end by 1 base, with 17 bases between. CDR1 is SEHNR, CDR2 FQNEAQ, per germline (reference sequence). This CDR3 has 18 amino acids. CDR3 sequence (DNA): TGTGCCAGCAGCTTAGGGCCCAAAAGCCCTACATCTGGAAACACCATATATTTT. Its protein is CASSLGPKSPTSGNTIYF.

The chain carries TRBV6-6 and TRBJ2-1; TRBD2 matches 7 bases. The CDR3 sequence is 12 residues long. The V gene's germline CDR1 is MNHNY and CDR2 SVGAGI (reference sequence). V lost 7 bases to trimming and J lost 5 bases; unmatched junction nucleotides: 2. The CDR3 bases are TGTGCCAGCAAGCGGGGCCACAATGAGCAGTTCTTC. Amino acid sequence: CASKRGHNEQFF.

V is TRBV7-9 and J is TRBJ2-3; D perhaps matches TRBD1 (7 bases). V dropped 4 bases and J dropped 8 bases, with 22 bases sitting between them. The length of the CDR3 is 16 residues. Germline CDR1 SEHNR, CDR2 FQNEAQ (reference sequence). CDR3 nucleotides: TGTGCCAGCAGCTCGAGGAGGGGGCTAGCTTCATCTACGCAGTATTTT. Translation: CASSSRRGLASSTQYF.

V gene TRBV9 combines with J gene TRBJ1-3; weak D call: TRBD1 (6 bases). V was pared by 0 bases and J by 4 bases, with 11 bases between. The CDR3 has 15 amino acids. Germline V gene sequence: CDR1 SGDLS, CDR2 YYNGEE. CDR3 DNA sequence: TGTGCCAGCAGCGTAGATGGGGGGCACGGAAACACCATATATTTT. Translation gives CASSVDGGHGNTIYF.

The chain uses TRBV5-1 and TRBJ2-3; possible D gene TRBD1, 8 bases. The V end lost 4 bases, the J end lost 4 bases, and 22 bases lay between the germline ends. CDR1 SGHRS and CDR2 YFSETQ come from the germline V gene. The CDR3 sequence is 17 residues long. The CDR3 reads CASSLYLTGEGADTQYF. The CDR3 coding sequence is TGCGCCAGCAGCCTATACTTGACAGGGGAGGGAGCAGATACGCAGTATTTT.

The chain uses TRBV18 and TRBJ2-2; possibly TRBD1 for D (5 bases). Germline CDR1 KGHSH, CDR2 LQKENI. Between the trimmed V and J ends, which lost 6 bases and 3 bases, there was a span of 8 bases. There are 13 residues in the CDR3. For the CDR3, the DNA is TGTGCCAGCTCTCGCAGGGACACCGGGGAGCTGTTTTTT. This encodes CASSRRDTGELFF. Drawing the rest from reference TRBV18 and TRBJ2-2, the complete variable domain is NAGVMQNPRHLVRRRGQEARLRCSPMKGHSHVYWYRQLPEEGLKFMVYLQKENIIDESGMPKERFSAEFPKEGPSILRIQQVVRGDSAAYFCASSRRDTGELFFGEGSRLTVL.

With respect to this clone: The same CDR3 arises from other DNA sequences in this sample as well. The gene calls are TRBV18 and TRBJ2-3; D is uncertain. V lost 2 bases to trimming and J lost 2 bases, with 2 bases between them. The CDR3 spans 12 residues. Germline assignment: CDR1 KGHSH and CDR2 LQKENI. CDR3 in amino acids: CASSPSTDTQYF. The CDR3 DNA reads as TGTGCCAGCTCACCATCCACAGATACGCAGTATTTT.

The chain recombines TRBV11-2 with TRBJ1-2; 7 bases agree with TRBD1. Per the germline V gene, CDR1 is SGHAT and CDR2 is FQNNGV. The junction had 5 bases not matched to a gene; V was cut back by 6 bases and J by 4 bases. The CDR3 has 13 amino acids. CDR3 amino acids: CASRISGGYGYTF. In DNA form, the CDR3 reads TGTGCCAGCAGAATTTCAGGGGGCTATGGCTACACCTTC. Looking up the rest from reference TRBV11-2 and TRBJ1-2 gives the full variable domain: EAGVAQSPRYKIIEKRQSVAFWCNPISGHATLYWYQQILGQGPKLLIQFQNNGVVDDSQLPKDRFSAERLKGVDSTLKIQPAKLEDSAVYLCASRISGGYGYTFGSGTRLTVV.

The J gene is TRBJ2-1, the V gene TRBV7-9; no clear D. CDR1 and CDR2 from the germline V gene are SEHNR and FQNEAQ (reference sequence). The germline V and J ends were trimmed by 2 bases and 5 bases, with 16 bases remaining between them. This CDR3 is built from 16 residues. The CDR3 reads CASSLYAQPPNNEQFF. The CDR3 nucleotides are TGTGCCAGCAGCTTATACGCCCAACCGCCGAACAATGAGCAGTTCTTC.

The chain combines TRBV14 with TRBJ2-7; possible D gene TRBD1, 6 bases. V was cut by 4 bases and J by 2 bases, with 18 bases left in between. The CDR3 runs to 16 residues. From germline, CDR1 is SGHDN and CDR2 FVKESK. The CDR3 DNA reads as TGTGCCAGCAGCCCCTTACCTGGACAGAAAACCTACGAGCAGTACTTC. It specifies CASSPLPGQKTYEQYF.

J is TRBJ2-1 and V is TRBV5-6; D is unclear. V was shortened by 5 bases and J by 7 bases, with 16 bases between the two germline ends. This CDR3 is 14 amino acids long. Germline V gene sequence: CDR1 SGHDT, CDR2 YYEEEE. CDR3 protein: CASRPQDGPNEQFF. In DNA form, the CDR3 reads TGTGCCAGCAGACCTCAAGATGGGCCTAATGAGCAGTTCTTC.

The V gene is TRBV5-1, the J gene TRBJ1-1; D may be TRBD1 (6 bases). The CDR3 spans 15 residues. Per the germline V gene, CDR1 is SGHRS and CDR2 is YFSETQ. Trimming stripped 3 bases from V and 3 bases from J, with 15 bases between. DNA of the CDR3: TGCGCCAGCAGCTGGTCGGACAGAAGTGACACTGAAGCTTTCTTT. Its translation: CASSWSDRSDTEAFF.